Presented here are 30 T cell receptor beta chains from one specimen sequenced in a study of CD8 T cells in ankylosing spondylitis. TCRdb called the 5' RACE reads again in MiXCR, with one record for every CDR3 protein. The sample consists of 200,000 or so distinct CDR3 sequences, 18% of them appearing once. Material: blood, either unsorted or a sorted T cell fraction (not recorded which). Receptors were obtained from a male donor between 5 and 29 years old with ankylosing spondylitis or in good health (not recorded which).

This clonotype was seen many times. This chain joins TRBV14 and TRBJ2-1; 8 bases fit TRBD2. This CDR3 spans 16 amino acids. Germline loops: CDR1 SGHDN, CDR2 FVKESK. The V gene end was trimmed by 1 base and the J gene end by 0 bases; junction bases not matched to a gene: 2. The CDR3: CASSQVAGRSYNEQFF. The CDR3 bases are TGTGCCAGCAGCCAAGTAGCGGGGCGCTCCTACAATGAGCAGTTCTTC.

There are many counts of this clonotype. The chain uses TRBV11-2 and TRBJ2-2; no firm D call. V was cut by 5 bases and J by 0 bases, with 16 bases left in between. Per the germline V gene, CDR1 is SGHAT and CDR2 is FQNNGV. The CDR3 sequence is 17 residues long. The CDR3 here is CASSTLRDQTNTGELFF. In DNA form, the CDR3 reads TGTGCCAGCAGCACACTAAGAGACCAGACGAACACCGGGGAGCTGTTTTTT.

This clonotype was detected ten times or more. The CDR3 loop is CASSSDGYEQYV. In DNA form, the CDR3 reads TGCGCCAGCAGCTCGGACGGCTACGAGCAGTACGTC. This rearrangement joins TRBV5-1 to TRBJ2-7; D not resolved. The CDR3 has 12 residues. V gave up 3 bases and J gave up 3 bases, with 7 bases separating them. The V gene's germline CDR1 is SGHRS and CDR2 YFSETQ.

There are a few counts of this clonotype. The chain couples TRBV19 to TRBJ2-7, with 11 positions matching TRBD1. Germline CDR1 reads LNHDA; CDR2 reads SQIVND (reference sequence). V trimming: 6 bases; J trimming: 5 bases; junction bases outside the gene matches: 6. The length of the CDR3 is 14 residues. The CDR3 region is CASSPDRGHHEQYF. The DNA of the CDR3 is TGTGCCAGTAGCCCGGACAGGGGGCACCACGAGCAGTACTTC.

This clonotype was picked up many times. The chain recombines TRBV4-3 with TRBJ2-1; no reliable D call. Germline values: CDR1 LGHNA, CDR2 YSLEER. Trimming took off 6 bases at V and 0 bases at J, with 15 bases between the two ends. The CDR3 runs to 16 residues. DNA of the CDR3: TGCGCCAGCAGTCCCCGAGATCTCGACTCCTACAATGAGCAGTTCTTC. Its translation: CASSPRDLDSYNEQFF.

There are many counts of this clonotype. The chain recombines TRBV5-1 with TRBJ2-1; unclear D gene. The CDR3 has 13 residues. Trimming stripped 0 bases from V and 8 bases from J, with 9 bases between. Germline assignment: CDR1 SGHRS and CDR2 YFSETQ. The CDR3 loop reads CASSLARVDEQFF. Here the CDR3 DNA reads TGCGCCAGCAGCTTGGCCAGAGTAGATGAGCAGTTCTTC.

This clonotype was picked up many times. The V call is TRBV29-1, the J call TRBJ2-1; tentatively, D is TRBD2 (6 bases). This CDR3 contains 13 residues. V dropped 7 bases and J dropped 5 bases, with 15 bases sitting between them. Germline V CDR1 and CDR2: SQVTM, ANQGSEA. The CDR3 loop is CSGARDFNNEQFF. The CDR3 DNA sequence: TGCAGCGGGGCCCGGGACTTTAACAATGAGCAGTTCTTC.

This clonotype was recorded many times. The chain joins TRBV25-1 to TRBJ2-2; 7 nucleotides align to TRBD2. The CDR3 runs to 16 residues. CDR1 is MGHDK, CDR2 SYGVNS, per germline. The V and J ends lost 4 bases and 7 bases, in that order; junction bases with no gene match: 12. CDR3 nucleotides: TGTGCCAGCAGTGTTGGGAGGAGCGGGACGGTCGGGGAGCTGTTTTTT. Translated, it gives CASSVGRSGTVGELFF.

This clonotype was seen ten or more times. The CDR3 DNA sequence: TGTGCCAGCAGTGAAACTAGCTGGGCCTACGAGCAGTACTTC. Protein sequence: CASSETSWAYEQYF. This chain connects TRBV6-5 to TRBJ2-7; TRBD2 might be the D (6 bases). The germline V and J ends were trimmed by 5 bases and 2 bases, with 13 bases remaining between them. The CDR3 consists of 14 residues. Germline loops: CDR1 MNHEY, CDR2 SVGAGI.

This clonotype showed up many times. The chain carries TRBV3-1 and TRBJ2-3, with 10 nucleotides matching TRBD2. J gave up 4 bases and V 3 bases, and 7 bases lay outside the gene matches. Per the germline V gene, CDR1 is LGHDT and CDR2 is YNNKEL (reference sequence). This CDR3 is 16 amino acids long. The CDR3 DNA reads TGTGCCAGCAGCCAGGAAGCGGGAGGGCCCCCAGATACGCAGTATTTT. Amino acids: CASSQEAGGPPDTQYF.

This clonotype has at least ten counts. V and J are TRBV20-1 and TRBJ2-1; TRBD2 agrees at 11 bases. Unmatched junction bases numbered 1, after V lost 3 bases and J lost 6 bases. CDR1 and CDR2 from the germline V gene are DFQATT and SNEGSKA (reference sequence). CDR3 size: 13 residues. CDR3 residues: CSASLAGGNEQFF. In DNA form, the CDR3 reads TGCAGTGCTAGTCTAGCGGGAGGCAATGAGCAGTTCTTC.

In its sample, this clonotype was seen many times. The chain recombines TRBV29-1 with TRBJ2-2; D uncertain. The CDR3 is 13 residues long. Germline V gene sequence: CDR1 SQVTM, CDR2 ANQGSEA. Trimming stripped 7 bases from V and 3 bases from J, with 12 bases between. In nucleotides, the CDR3 is TGCAGCGCCTACGCGCCTGACACCGGGGAGCTGTTTTTT. Protein: CSAYAPDTGELFF.

This clonotype was observed at least ten times. The chain recombines TRBV2 with TRBJ1-1; D is perhaps TRBD1 (5 bases). The CDR3 runs to 12 residues. Trimming stripped 2 bases from V and 9 bases from J, with 10 bases between. The germline V gene encodes CDR1 SNHLY and CDR2 FYNNEI. CDR3 in DNA: TGTGCCAGCAGTGAATCCCAGGGAAAAGCTTTCTTT. Protein product: CASSESQGKAFF.

This clonotype was detected many times. The rearrangement links TRBV20-1 to TRBJ2-5; D tentatively reads TRBD1 or TRBD2 (7 bases each). The V gene lost 6 bases and the J gene lost 2 bases, with 22 bases spanning the gap. Germline lookup yields CDR1 DFQATT and CDR2 SNEGSKA (reference sequence). The CDR3 covers 16 residues. Here the CDR3 reads CSAPTSGGGGQETQYF. The CDR3 DNA sequence: TGCAGTGCCCCCACCTCAGGGGGAGGGGGACAAGAGACCCAGTACTTC.

The CDR3 is CASSLNPVQETQYF. Here the CDR3 DNA reads TGTGCCAGCAGCTTAAACCCGGTGCAGGAGACCCAGTACTTC. The chain links TRBV7-6 to TRBJ2-5; D ambiguous. This CDR3 contains 14 residues. The germline V gene encodes CDR1 SGHVS and CDR2 FNYEAQ. The germline V and J ends were trimmed by 2 bases and 5 bases, with 12 bases remaining between them.

This clonotype was detected ten times or more. The chain uses TRBV12-3 or TRBV12-4 and TRBJ2-2, with D perhaps matching TRBD2 (5 bases). Between the trimmed V and J ends, which lost 1 base and 4 bases, there was a span of 7 bases. This CDR3 is 14 amino acids long. CDR3 in DNA: TGTGCCAGCAGTTTAGATGGGAGCACCGGGGAGCTGTTTTTT. It yields the protein CASSLDGSTGELFF.

J is TRBJ2-5 and V is TRBV28; maybe TRBD1 (5 bases). The germline gives CDR1 MDHEN, CDR2 SYDVKM. The CDR3 contains 13 residues. Trimming pared 7 bases from V and 1 base from J, leaving 10 bases between. CDR3 bases: TGTGCCAGCACCCCAGGGTTCCAAGAGACCCAGTACTTC. It encodes CASTPGFQETQYF.

In this sample, this clonotype turned up many times. The genes are TRBV5-6 and TRBJ2-1; D may be TRBD2 (6 bases). Trimming removed 1 base at V and 7 bases at J, with 9 bases between. The V gene's germline CDR1 is SGHDT and CDR2 YYEEEE. This CDR3 has 13 amino acids. The CDR3 DNA is TGTGCCAGCAGCTTGAACGGGAGAAATGAGCAGTTCTTC. It encodes CASSLNGRNEQFF.

This clonotype was observed a handful of times. The chain couples TRBV12-3 or TRBV12-4 to TRBJ2-3; 10 nucleotides line up with TRBD1. V gave up 3 bases and J gave up 4 bases; unmatched junction bases: 10. The CDR3 loop spans 17 amino acids. CDR3 loop: CASSFRLDRGYADTQYF. The CDR3 bases are TGTGCCAGCAGTTTCCGATTGGACAGGGGGTACGCAGATACGCAGTATTTT.

This clonotype has at least ten counts. V is TRBV27 and J is TRBJ2-3; D gene unclear. From germline, CDR1 is MNHEY and CDR2 SMNVEV (reference sequence). V lost 7 bases and J 2 bases, leaving 4 bases between the germline ends. This CDR3 contains 11 residues. The CDR3 bases are TGTGCCAGCACCAACACAGATACGCAGTATTTT. Amino acid sequence: CASTNTDTQYF.

In this sample, this clonotype turned up many times. The chain has TRBV19 and TRBJ2-4; a possible D gene is TRBD1 (5 bases). The CDR3 consists of 14 residues. V lost 5 bases and J lost 3, with 11 bases in between. The germline V gene has CDR1 LNHDA and CDR2 SQIVND (reference sequence). For the CDR3, the DNA is TGTGCCAGTAGTTCCCAGGGTTACAAAAACATTCAGTACTTC. Its translation is CASSSQGYKNIQYF.

This clonotype has only a few counts. The chain carries TRBV19 and TRBJ2-7, with D uncertain. This CDR3 has 10 amino acids. Between the trimmed V and J ends, which lost 5 bases and 5 bases, there was a span of 4 bases. In germline, CDR1 is LNHDA, CDR2 SQIVND (reference sequence). The CDR3 spells CASSPHEQYF. CDR3 DNA sequence: TGTGCCAGTAGTCCACACGAGCAGTACTTC.

In its sample, this clonotype was seen many times. The rearrangement joins TRBV10-3 to TRBJ2-1; TRBD1 might be the D (6 bases). From germline, CDR1 is ENHRY and CDR2 SYGVKD. Trimming removed 0 bases at V and 11 bases at J, with 11 bases between. The CDR3 is made up of 13 amino acids. The CDR3 reads CAISESMGAQQFF. In nucleotides, the CDR3 is TGTGCCATCAGTGAGTCCATGGGGGCCCAGCAGTTCTTC.

This clonotype was counted ten times or more. This chain's CDR3 is CASSFGDSGNTIYF. In nucleotides, the CDR3 is TGTGCCAGCAGCTTCGGGGACTCTGGAAACACCATATATTTT. The genes are TRBV5-4 and TRBJ1-3; D remains unclear. The CDR3 consists of 14 residues. The V end lost 2 bases, the J end lost 0 bases, and 6 bases lay between the germline ends. The germline V gene has CDR1 SGHNT and CDR2 YYREEE (reference sequence). The full variable domain, in which reference TRBV5-4 and TRBJ1-3 provide the parts outside the CDR3, is ETGVTQSPTHLIKTRGQQVTLRCSSQSGHNTVSWYQQALGQGPQFIFQYYREEENGRGNFPPRFSGLQFPNYSSELNVNALELDDSALYLCASSFGDSGNTIYFGEGSWLTVV.

This clonotype was counted at least ten times. The chain uses TRBV24-1 and TRBJ2-1; D is undetermined. CDR3 length equals 14 residues. Trimming removed 2 bases at V and 7 bases at J, with 11 bases between. Germline V gene data show CDR1 as KGHDR and CDR2 as SFDVKD. This CDR3 is CATSDSFSKNEQFF. The DNA of the CDR3 is TGTGCCACCAGTGATTCTTTTAGCAAAAATGAGCAGTTCTTC.

This clonotype was detected many times. This chain connects TRBV6-2 or TRBV6-3 to TRBJ2-7; D is undetermined. The germline gives CDR1 MNHEY, CDR2 SVGEGT. Trimming left V 8 bases short and J 4 bases short, with 15 bases between. This CDR3 spans 13 amino acids. CDR3 sequence: CASLTRGPYEQYF. CDR3 bases: TGTGCCAGCCTCACGCGAGGCCCTTACGAGCAGTACTTC.

The chain couples TRBV6-5 to TRBJ2-1; TRBD2 agrees at 8 bases. The germline CDR1 and CDR2 sequences are MNHEY and SVGAGI. V was pared by 6 bases and J by 6 bases, with 4 bases of the junction left unmatched. This CDR3 region has 13 residues. The DNA for the CDR3 is TGTGCCAGCAGAGGCCGGGGGGGCAATGAGCAGTTCTTC. This gives the protein CASRGRGGNEQFF.

This clonotype was observed at least ten times. The chain has TRBV24-1 and TRBJ2-2; D not resolved. The CDR3 spans 14 residues. Germline V CDR1 and CDR2: KGHDR, SFDVKD. The V end lost 5 bases, the J end lost 1 base, and 7 bases lay between the germline ends. DNA for the CDR3: TGTGCCACCAGTGTCGACTTGAACACCGGGGAGCTGTTTTTT. Encoded protein: CATSVDLNTGELFF.

J is TRBJ2-7 and V is TRBV29-1; D might be TRBD1 (6 bases). The CDR3 contains 11 residues. Germline CDR1 SQVTM, CDR2 ANQGSEA. V was trimmed by 6 bases and J by 3 bases, leaving 9 bases between them. The CDR3 DNA is TGCAGCGTATCACAGGGCTACGAGCAGTACGTC. This gives the protein CSVSQGYEQYV.

This clonotype came up many times. This chain links TRBV7-9 with TRBJ2-5, with D unclear. The CDR3 consists of 12 residues. V lost 1 base and J 5 bases, leaving 5 bases between the germline ends. Germline CDR1 and CDR2: SEHNR and FQNEAQ (reference sequence). The CDR3 region has the DNA TGTGCCAGCAGCTTAGGGTCGGAGACCCAGTACTTC. This encodes CASSLGSETQYF.